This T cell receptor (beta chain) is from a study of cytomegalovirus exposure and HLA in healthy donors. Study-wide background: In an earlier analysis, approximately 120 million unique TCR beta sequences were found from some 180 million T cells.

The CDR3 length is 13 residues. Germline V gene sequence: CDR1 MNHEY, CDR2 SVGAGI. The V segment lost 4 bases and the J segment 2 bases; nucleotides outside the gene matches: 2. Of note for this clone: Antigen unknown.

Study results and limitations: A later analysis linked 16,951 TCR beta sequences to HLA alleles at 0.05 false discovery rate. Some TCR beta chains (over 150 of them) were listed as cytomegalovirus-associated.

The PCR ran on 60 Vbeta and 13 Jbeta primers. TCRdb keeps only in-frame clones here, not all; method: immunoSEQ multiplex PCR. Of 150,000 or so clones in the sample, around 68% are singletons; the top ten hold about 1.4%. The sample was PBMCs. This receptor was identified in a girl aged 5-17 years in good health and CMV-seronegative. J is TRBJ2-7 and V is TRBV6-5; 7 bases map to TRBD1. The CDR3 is CASSWQGAYEQYF. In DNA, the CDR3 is TGTGCCAGCAGTTGGCAGGGGGCCTACGAGCAGTACTTC.